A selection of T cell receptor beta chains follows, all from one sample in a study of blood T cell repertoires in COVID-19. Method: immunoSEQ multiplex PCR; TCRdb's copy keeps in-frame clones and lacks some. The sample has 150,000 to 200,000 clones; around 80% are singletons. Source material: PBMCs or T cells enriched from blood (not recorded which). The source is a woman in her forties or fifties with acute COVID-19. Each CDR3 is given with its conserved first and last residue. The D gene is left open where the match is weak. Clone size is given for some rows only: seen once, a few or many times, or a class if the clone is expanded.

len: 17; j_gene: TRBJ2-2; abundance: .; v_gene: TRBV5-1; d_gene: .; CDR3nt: TGCGCCAGCAGACTCAACCCAGGGTCCATTTCCACCGGGGAGCTGTTTTTT; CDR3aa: CASRLNPGSISTGELFF
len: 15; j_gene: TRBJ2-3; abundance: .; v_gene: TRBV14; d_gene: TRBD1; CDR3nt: TGTGCCAGCAGCCAACGCACAGGGGTGACAGATACGCAGTATTTT; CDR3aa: CASSQRTGVTDTQYF
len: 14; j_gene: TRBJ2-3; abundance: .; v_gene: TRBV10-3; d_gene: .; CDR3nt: TGTGCCATCAGTGAGGAAGGGGGTAGAGATACGCAGTATTTT; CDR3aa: CAISEEGGRDTQYF
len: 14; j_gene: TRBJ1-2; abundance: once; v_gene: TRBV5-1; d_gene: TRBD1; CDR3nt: TGCGCCAGCAGCCTGTCACAGGGGGCCCAAGGCTACACCTTC; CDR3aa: CASSLSQGAQGYTF
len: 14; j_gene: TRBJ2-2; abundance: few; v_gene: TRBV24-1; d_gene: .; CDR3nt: TGTGCCACCAGTGATTTTTACAGGGCCGGGGAGCTGTTTTTT; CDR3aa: CATSDFYRAGELFF
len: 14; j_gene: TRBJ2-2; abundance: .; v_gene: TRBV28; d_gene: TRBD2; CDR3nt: TGTGCCAGTCGACTAGCGGGGGATCACGGGGAGCTGTTTTTT; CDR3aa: CASRLAGDHGELFF
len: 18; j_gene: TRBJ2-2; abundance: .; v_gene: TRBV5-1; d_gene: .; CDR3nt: TGCGCCAGCAGCTTAGTGTTTGGCGGGGGCTTCGACACCGGGGAGCTGTTTTTT; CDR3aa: CASSLVFGGGFDTGELFF
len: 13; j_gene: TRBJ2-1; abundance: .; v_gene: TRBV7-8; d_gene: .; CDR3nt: TGTGCCAGCACCCCCGCGGGGCACCTCTCGCAGTTCTTC; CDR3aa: CASTPAGHLSQFF
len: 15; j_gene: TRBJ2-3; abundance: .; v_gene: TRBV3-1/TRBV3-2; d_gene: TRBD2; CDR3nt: TGTGCCAGCAGCCCTAGCGGGGGGGTAACAGATACGCAGTATTTT; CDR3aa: CASSPSGGVTDTQYF
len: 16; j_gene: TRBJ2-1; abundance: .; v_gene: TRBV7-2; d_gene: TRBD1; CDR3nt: TGTGCCAGCAGCCTAAGGCGGCAGGGGGTTAACAATGAGCAGTTCTTC; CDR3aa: CASSLRRQGVNNEQFF
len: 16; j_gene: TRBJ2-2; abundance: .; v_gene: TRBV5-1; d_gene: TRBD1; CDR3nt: TGCGCCAGCAGCTTCGGACAGGTACTTAACACCGGGGAGCTGTTTTTT; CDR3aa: CASSFGQVLNTGELFF
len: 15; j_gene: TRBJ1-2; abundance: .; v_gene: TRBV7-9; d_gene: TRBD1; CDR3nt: TGTGCCAGCAGCTTAGCTCCCGGGACAGGGGATGGCTACACCTTC; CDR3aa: CASSLAPGTGDGYTF
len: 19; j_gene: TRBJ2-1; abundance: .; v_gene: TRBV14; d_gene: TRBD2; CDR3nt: TGTGCCAGCAGCCAAGGGAGAGGGCTAGCGGGGGGGCCGGGCAATGAGCAGTTCTTC; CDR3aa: CASSQGRGLAGGPGNEQFF
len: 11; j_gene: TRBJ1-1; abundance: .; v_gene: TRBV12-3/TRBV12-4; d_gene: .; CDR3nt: TGTGCCAGCAGAGGGGGGGCTGAAGCTTTCTTT; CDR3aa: CASRGGAEAFF
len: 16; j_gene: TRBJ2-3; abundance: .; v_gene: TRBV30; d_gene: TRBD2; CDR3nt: TGTGCCTGGAGCGTAGGGAGCAACGGGAGGACAGATACGCAGTATTTT; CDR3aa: CAWSVGSNGRTDTQYF
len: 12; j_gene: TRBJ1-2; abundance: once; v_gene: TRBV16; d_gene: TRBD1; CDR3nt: TGTGCCAGCAGCCCGACAGGGCCTGGCTACACCTTC; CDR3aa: CASSPTGPGYTF
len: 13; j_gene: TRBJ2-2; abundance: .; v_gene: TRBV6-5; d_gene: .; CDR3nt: TGTGCCAGCAGTTACGGCGAGGCCGGGGAGCTGTTTTTT; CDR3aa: CASSYGEAGELFF
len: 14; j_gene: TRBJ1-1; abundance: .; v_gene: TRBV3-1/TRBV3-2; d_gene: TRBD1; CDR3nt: TGTGCCAGCAGACGGACAGGGTTGAACACTGAAGCTTTCTTT; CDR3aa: CASRRTGLNTEAFF
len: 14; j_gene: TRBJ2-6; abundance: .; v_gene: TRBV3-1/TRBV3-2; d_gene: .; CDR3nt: TGTGCCAGCAGGAACAGGGCTGGGGCCAACGTCCTGACTTTC; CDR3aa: CASRNRAGANVLTF
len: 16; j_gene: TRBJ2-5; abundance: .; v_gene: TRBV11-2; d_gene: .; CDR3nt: TGTGCCAGCAGCTCCTTGGGAGTGGAGCGACAAGAGACCCAGTACTTC; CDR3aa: CASSSLGVERQETQYF
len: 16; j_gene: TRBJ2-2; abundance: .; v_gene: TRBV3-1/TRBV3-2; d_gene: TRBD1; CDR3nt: TGTGCCAGCAGCCCCGAGGGGGCTAGTGTCACCGGGGAGCTGTTTTTT; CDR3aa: CASSPEGASVTGELFF
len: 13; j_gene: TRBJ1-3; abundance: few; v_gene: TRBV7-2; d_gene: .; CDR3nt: TGTGCCAGCAGCTCAGACAACGGAAACACCATATATTTT; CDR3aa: CASSSDNGNTIYF
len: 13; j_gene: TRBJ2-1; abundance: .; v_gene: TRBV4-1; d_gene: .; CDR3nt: TGCGCCAGCAGCCAAGGGGCCCCCAATGAGCAGTTCTTC; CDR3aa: CASSQGAPNEQFF
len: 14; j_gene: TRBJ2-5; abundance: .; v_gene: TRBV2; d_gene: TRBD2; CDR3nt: TGTGCCAGCACAAGGGCGCGGGGGCAAGAGACCCAGTACTTC; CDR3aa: CASTRARGQETQYF
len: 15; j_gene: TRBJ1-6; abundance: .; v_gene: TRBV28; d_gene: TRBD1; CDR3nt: TGTGCCAGCAGTTTATCCTGGACAGGGGGGTCACCCCTCCACTTT; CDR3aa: CASSLSWTGGSPLHF
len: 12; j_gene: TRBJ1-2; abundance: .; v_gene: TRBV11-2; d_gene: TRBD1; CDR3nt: TGTGCCAGCAGCTTGCAGGGGGATGGCTACACCTTC; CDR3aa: CASSLQGDGYTF
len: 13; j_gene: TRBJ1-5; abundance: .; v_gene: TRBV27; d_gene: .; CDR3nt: TGTGCCAGCAGTTTACGGGTCGATCAGCCCCAGCATTTT; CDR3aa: CASSLRVDQPQHF
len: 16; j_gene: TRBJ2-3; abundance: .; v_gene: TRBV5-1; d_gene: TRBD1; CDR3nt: TGCGCCAGCAGCTTAACCGGGACAGGGGTCGGGGATACGCAGTATTTT; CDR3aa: CASSLTGTGVGDTQYF
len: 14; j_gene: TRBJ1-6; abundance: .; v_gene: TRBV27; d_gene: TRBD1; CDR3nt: TGTGCCAGCAGTTTAGACAGGGTCGTGTCACCCCTCCACTTT; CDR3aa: CASSLDRVVSPLHF
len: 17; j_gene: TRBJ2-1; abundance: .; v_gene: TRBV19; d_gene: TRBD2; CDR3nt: TGTGCCAGTAGTATAGGGTGGCGGGGGAAGACCTACAATGAGCAGTTCTTC; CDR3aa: CASSIGWRGKTYNEQFF
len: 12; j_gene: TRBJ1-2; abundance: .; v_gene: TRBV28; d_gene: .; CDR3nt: TGTGCCAGCAGCCCCCCTTCTTATGGCTACACCTTC; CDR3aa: CASSPPSYGYTF
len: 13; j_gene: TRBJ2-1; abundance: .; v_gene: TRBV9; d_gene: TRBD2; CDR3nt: TGTGCCAGCTCCCTTCGGGGGGTGGATGAGCAGTTCTTC; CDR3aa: CASSLRGVDEQFF
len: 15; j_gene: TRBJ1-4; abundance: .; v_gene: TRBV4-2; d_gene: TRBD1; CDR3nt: TGTGCCAGCAGCCAACCGACAGGGGGAATTGAAAAACTGTTTTTT; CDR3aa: CASSQPTGGIEKLFF
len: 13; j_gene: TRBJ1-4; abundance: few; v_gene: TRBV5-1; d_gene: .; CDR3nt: TGCGCCAGCAAAGGACAGAGTAATGAAAAACTGTTTTTT; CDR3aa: CASKGQSNEKLFF
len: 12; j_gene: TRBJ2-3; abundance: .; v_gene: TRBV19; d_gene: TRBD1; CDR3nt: TGTGCCAGCACAGGGGGCACATATACGCAGTATTTT; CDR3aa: CASTGGTYTQYF
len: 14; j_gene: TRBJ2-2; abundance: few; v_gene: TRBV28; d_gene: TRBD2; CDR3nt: TGTGCCAGCAGTTTATTAGCGGGAACCGGGGAGCTGTTTTTT; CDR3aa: CASSLLAGTGELFF
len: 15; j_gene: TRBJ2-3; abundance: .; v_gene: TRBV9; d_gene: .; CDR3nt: TGTGCCAGCAGCGTAGCTGGGCATACCACAGATACGCAGTATTTT; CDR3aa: CASSVAGHTTDTQYF
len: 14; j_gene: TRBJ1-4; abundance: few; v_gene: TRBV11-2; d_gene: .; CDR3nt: TGTGCCAGCAGCTTAGCCGGTGCTAATGAAAAACTGTTTTTT; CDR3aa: CASSLAGANEKLFF
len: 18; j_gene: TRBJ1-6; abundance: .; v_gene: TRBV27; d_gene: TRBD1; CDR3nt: TGTGCCAGCGGAAGACAGGGGCGTAAGAGCTCCTATAATTCACCCCTCCACTTT; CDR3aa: CASGRQGRKSSYNSPLHF
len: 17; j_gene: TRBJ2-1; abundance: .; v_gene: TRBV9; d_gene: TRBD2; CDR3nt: TGTGCCAGCAGCGTAAGTAGCGGGGGACTAAAATACAATGAGCAGTTCTTC; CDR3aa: CASSVSSGGLKYNEQFF
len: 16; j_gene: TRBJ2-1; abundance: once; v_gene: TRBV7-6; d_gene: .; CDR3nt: TGTGCCAGCAGTCTAAGGGGGGGCGGATTATACAATGAGCAGTTCTTC; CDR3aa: CASSLRGGGLYNEQFF
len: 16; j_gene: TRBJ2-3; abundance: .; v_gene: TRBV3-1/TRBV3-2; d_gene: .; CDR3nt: TGTGCCAGCAGCCCTGTTAGCAAGAGGGGCACAGATACGCAGTATTTT; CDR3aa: CASSPVSKRGTDTQYF
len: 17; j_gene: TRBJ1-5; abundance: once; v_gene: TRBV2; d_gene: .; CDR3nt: TGTGCCAGCAGTGGAATTCGTGCGGGGTTTAGCAATCAGCCCCAGCATTTT; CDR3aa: CASSGIRAGFSNQPQHF
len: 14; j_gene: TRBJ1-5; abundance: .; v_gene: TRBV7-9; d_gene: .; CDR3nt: TGTGCCAGCAGCTTAGGTACGGGAGAACAGCCCCAGCATTTT; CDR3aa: CASSLGTGEQPQHF
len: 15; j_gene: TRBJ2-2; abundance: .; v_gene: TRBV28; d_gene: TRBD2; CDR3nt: TGTGCCAGCAGAAAAGGACTAGCGGGGCCCGGGGAGCTGTTTTTT; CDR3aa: CASRKGLAGPGELFF
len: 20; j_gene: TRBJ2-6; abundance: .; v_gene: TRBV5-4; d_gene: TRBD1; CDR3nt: TGTGCCAGCAGCTTGGTACCCCCTCGACAGGGAACAGCTGGGGCCAACGTCCTGACTTTC; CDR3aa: CASSLVPPRQGTAGANVLTF
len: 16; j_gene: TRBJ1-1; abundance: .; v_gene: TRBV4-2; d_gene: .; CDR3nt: TGTGCCAGCAGCCCAACCGCCCCTTTTAGGAACACTGAAGCTTTCTTT; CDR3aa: CASSPTAPFRNTEAFF
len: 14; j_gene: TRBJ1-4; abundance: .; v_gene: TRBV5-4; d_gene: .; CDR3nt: TGTGCCAGCAGCTCGGGGAGAACTAATGAAAAACTGTTTTTT; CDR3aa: CASSSGRTNEKLFF
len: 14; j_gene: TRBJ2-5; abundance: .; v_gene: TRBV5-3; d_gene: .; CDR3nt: TGTGCCAGAAGCTTGACTACTCGTGTAGAGACCCAGTACTTC; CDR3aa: CARSLTTRVETQYF
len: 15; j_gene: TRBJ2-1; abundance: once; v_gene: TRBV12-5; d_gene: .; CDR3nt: TGTGCTAGTGGTTTGGGACAGAGCTCCTACAATGAGCAGTTCTTC; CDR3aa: CASGLGQSSYNEQFF
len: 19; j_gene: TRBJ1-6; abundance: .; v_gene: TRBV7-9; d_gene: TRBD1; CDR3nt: TGTGCCAGCAGCCAAAACCGGGACAGGGGACGGTCCTATAATTCACCCCTCCACTTT; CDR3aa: CASSQNRDRGRSYNSPLHF